One T cell receptor beta chain is described in this entry. Its antigen is currently unknown. A junction boundary mismatches the germline segment, possibly from a read error. The source of the sample is a study of cytomegalovirus exposure and HLA in healthy donors. Study results and caveats: Reported results showed that the classifier diagnosed cytomegalovirus status with high specificity and sensitivity. A later analysis linked 15,000 to 20,000 TCR beta sequences to HLA alleles at 0.05 false discovery rate. The investigators catalogued 180 or so TCR beta chains as cytomegalovirus-associated. Whilst most TCR sequences proved rare, a subset of public TCRs occurred across many donors.

Germline V CDR1 and CDR2: MGHDK, SYGVNS. The length of the CDR3 is 14 residues. The PCR used 60 Vbeta and 13 Jbeta primers. Sequencing used immunoSEQ multiplex PCR; TCRdb keeps in-frame clones, though not all of them. Here the sample spans around 150,000 clones, around 80% being singletons. The sample taken for sequencing was PBMCs. This clonotype was sampled from a boy aged 2 to 10 in good health and CMV-seronegative. The V call is TRBV25-1, the J call TRBJ1-4; 7 bases are shared with TRBD1. This CDR3 is CASSESGAGQRIAF. The CDR3 region has the DNA TGTGCCAGCAGTGAATCCGGGGCGGGACAGCGGATTGCTTTT.